Following are 25 T cell receptor beta chains from one sample sequenced in a study of blood T cell repertoires in COVID-19. This table comes from immunoSEQ multiplex PCR, and its TCRdb copy is limited to in-frame clones, with some not included. Of over 250,000 clones detected, approximately 90% appear once; the ten largest clones hold 0.95% to 1%. Sample: peripheral blood. The origin of the receptors is a woman aged 40 to 50 who had recovered from COVID-19.

Notes on this clone: One junction end does not reproduce the germline sequence, and a read error may be involved. This chain links TRBV9 with TRBJ1-6; D perhaps matches TRBD1 (6 bases). The CDR3 has 15 amino acids. The V gene's germline CDR1 is SGDLS and CDR2 YYNGEE. CDR3 loop: CASTVGEGVNSPLHF. The DNA of the CDR3 is TGTGCCAGCACCGTAGGGGAGGGGGTAAATTCACCCCTCCACTTT.

The chain has TRBV18 and TRBJ1-1, with D hard to call. V dropped 4 bases and J dropped 8 bases, with 14 bases sitting between them. This CDR3 is 13 amino acids long. Germline V gene data show CDR1 as KGHSH and CDR2 as LQKENI. CDR3 amino acids: CASSLPRATEAFF. Here the CDR3 DNA reads TGTGCCAGCTCACTCCCGAGGGCCACCGAAGCTTTCTTT.

The chain recombines TRBV24-1 with TRBJ2-1; TRBD2 agrees at 12 bases. The CDR3 spans 17 residues. Germline V CDR1 and CDR2: KGHDR, SFDVKD. Losses at the gene ends were 4 bases for V and 7 bases for J; bases not matched to a gene: 10. CDR3 sequence: CATSDPQLAGGRNEQFF. The CDR3 nucleotides read TGTGCCACCAGTGACCCACAACTAGCGGGAGGCAGGAATGAGCAGTTCTTC.

This sequence joins TRBV6-5 and TRBJ1-4, with D possibly TRBD1 on 5 matching bases. Germline assignment: CDR1 MNHEY and CDR2 SVGAGI. Trimming removed 6 bases from V and 1 base from J, with 12 bases in between. The CDR3 has 15 residues. CDR3 sequence reads: CASRPGHVTNEKLFF. CDR3 DNA sequence: TGTGCCAGCAGACCCGGACACGTAACTAATGAAAAACTGTTTTTT.

The chain carries TRBV7-6 and TRBJ2-3; 7 bases align to TRBD2. Germline V lookup: CDR1 SGHVS, CDR2 FNYEAQ. The V and J ends lost 2 bases and 1 base, in that order; junction bases with no gene match: 9. This CDR3 is 17 amino acids long. The CDR3 loop is CASSLRAGAWGTDTQYF. CDR3 nucleotide sequence: TGTGCCAGCAGCTTACGGGCGGGAGCCTGGGGCACAGATACGCAGTATTTT.

The V call is TRBV21-1, the J call TRBJ2-7; TRBD1 is taken as the D call from the table, unchecked against the DNA. TRBV21-1 is an annotated pseudogene. The CDR3 has 16 residues. The CDR3, as DNA: TGTGCCAGCAGCAGCCCGGACAGGTTGGGCTCCTACGAGCAGTACGTC. Protein: CASSSPDRLGSYEQYV.

This sequence joins TRBV7-9 and TRBJ2-7; TRBD1 is a possible D gene (5 bases). The length of the CDR3 is 13 residues. Trimming shortened V by 5 bases and J by 3 bases, and 11 bases separated the two germline ends. Germline V CDR1 and CDR2: SEHNR, FQNEAQ (reference sequence). CDR3: CASSERGNYEQYF. CDR3 DNA: TGTGCCAGCAGCGAAAGGGGCAACTACGAGCAGTACTTC.

The chain uses TRBV29-1 and TRBJ1-2; no clear D gene. CDR3 length equals 12 residues. The V gene's germline CDR1 is SQVTM and CDR2 ANQGSEA. The V end lost 3 bases, the J end lost 2 bases, and 7 bases lay between the germline ends. CDR3 sequence: CSVEWRNYGYTF. Written as DNA, the CDR3 is TGCAGCGTTGAGTGGCGGAACTATGGCTACACCTTC.

The V and J genes are TRBV5-6 and TRBJ2-1; 12 bases fit TRBD2. This CDR3 is built from 17 residues. V lost 0 bases, J lost 12 bases, and 13 bases stayed unmatched. CDR1 and CDR2 from the germline V gene are SGHDT and YYEEEE. The CDR3 loop reads CASSLALGTSGWVGQFF. CDR3 bases: TGTGCCAGCAGCTTGGCCTTGGGGACTAGCGGGTGGGTGGGGCAGTTCTTC.

This chain connects TRBV4-3 to TRBJ1-1; 9 bases match TRBD1. Germline CDR1 is LGHNA and CDR2 is YSLEER. Trimming took 5 bases from V and 6 from J; bases not matched to a gene: 7. CDR3 length equals 14 residues. CDR3 nucleotide sequence: TGCGCCAGCAGCAACCGGGACAGGGACTCTGAAGCTTTCTTT. It translates to CASSNRDRDSEAFF.

The gene calls are TRBV10-3 and TRBJ1-2; tentative D call: TRBD1 (5 bases). The CDR3 sequence is 11 residues long. Germline loops: CDR1 ENHRY, CDR2 SYGVKD. V was shortened by 6 bases and J by 7 bases, with 9 bases between the two germline ends. The CDR3 DNA sequence: TGTGCCATCAGAGAAGACAGTGGCTACACCTTC. This gives the protein CAIREDSGYTF.

The chain links TRBV21-1 to TRBJ2-5; TRBD2, the table's D call, was not compared with the DNA. TRBV21-1 constitutes a pseudogene. This CDR3 is built from 14 residues. CDR3 amino acids: CASALLAGDVTQYF. Written as DNA, the CDR3 is TGTGCCAGCGCTCTCCTAGCGGGAGACGTGACCCAGTACTTC.

The chain carries TRBV5-1 and TRBJ2-1, with D possibly being TRBD2 (6 bases). CDR1 and CDR2 from the germline V gene are SGHRS and YFSETQ. The CDR3 extends over 15 amino acids. Trimming left V 0 bases short and J 4 bases short, with 11 bases between. CDR3 in amino acids: CASSLVAEPYNEQFF. In nucleotides, the CDR3 is TGCGCCAGCAGCTTGGTAGCGGAGCCTTACAATGAGCAGTTCTTC. Drawing the rest from reference TRBV5-1 and TRBJ2-1, the complete variable domain is KAGVTQTPRYLIKTRGQQVTLSCSPISGHRSVSWYQQTPGQGLQFLFEYFSETQRNKGNFPGRFSGRQFSNSRSEMNVSTLELGDSALYLCASSLVAEPYNEQFFGPGTRLTVL.

J is TRBJ1-5 and V is TRBV6-2 or TRBV6-3, with D perhaps matching TRBD1 (5 bases). Germline CDR1 is MNHEY and CDR2 is SVGEGT. This CDR3 has 19 amino acids. Trimming left V 6 bases short and J 0 bases short, with 24 bases between. The CDR3 region is CASSPPVQGGFYSNQPQHF. The CDR3 region has the DNA TGTGCCAGCAGCCCCCCTGTGCAGGGTGGGTTCTATAGCAATCAGCCCCAGCATTTT.

This clone was found once. V is TRBV7-2 and J is TRBJ1-1; D remains unclear. The germline V and J ends were trimmed by 5 bases and 4 bases, with 17 bases remaining between them. The CDR3 has 15 residues. Germline V gives CDR1 SGHTA, CDR2 FQGNSA. CDR3 coding DNA: TGTGCCAGCAGCCCCAGGACGGGTCGGGGCACTGAAGCTTTCTTT. Protein product: CASSPRTGRGTEAFF. Variable domain in full (rest from reference TRBV7-2 and TRBJ1-1): GAGVSQSPSNKVTEKGKDVELRCDPISGHTALYWYRQSLGQGLEFLIYFQGNSAPDKSGLPSDRFSAERTGGSVSTLTIQRTQQEDSAVYLCASSPRTGRGTEAFFGQGTRLTVV.

V usage is TRBV15 and J usage is TRBJ2-7; maybe TRBD1 (5 bases). From germline, CDR1 is LNHNV and CDR2 YYDKDF (reference sequence). The V end lost 2 bases, the J end lost 2 bases, and 10 bases lay between the germline ends. This CDR3 spans 14 amino acids. CDR3 loop: CATSRPDRAYEQYF. The DNA of the CDR3 is TGTGCCACCAGCAGACCTGACAGAGCCTACGAGCAGTACTTC.

This clone was picked up a small number of times. The V call is TRBV29-1, the J call TRBJ1-6; D is perhaps TRBD1 (6 bases). Germline lookup yields CDR1 SQVTM and CDR2 ANQGSEA. This CDR3 has 13 residues. Trimming left V 4 bases short and J 10 bases short, with 14 bases between. CDR3 amino acids: CSVARDIGSPLHF. The CDR3 nucleotides are TGCAGCGTTGCTAGGGACATAGGGTCACCCCTCCACTTT. Full variable domain (remainder filled in from reference TRBV29-1 and TRBJ1-6): SAVISQKPSRDICQRGTSLTIQCQVDSQVTMMFWYRQQPGQSLTLIATANQGSEATYESGFVIDKFPISRPNLTFSTLTVSNMSPEDSSIYLCSVARDIGSPLHFGNGTRLTVT.

This clone occurred once. The same CDR3 also results from other DNA sequences found in this sample. This chain links TRBV6-5 with TRBJ2-7; 10 bases match TRBD1. With 6 bases clipped from V and 3 bases from J, the junction kept 5 bases outside the gene matches. The germline CDR1 and CDR2 sequences are MNHEY and SVGAGI. The CDR3 has 14 amino acids. The CDR3 nucleotides are TGTGCCAGCAGCCCCGGGACAGGGGTCTACGAGCAGTACTTC. As protein: CASSPGTGVYEQYF.

The chain joins TRBV12-3 or TRBV12-4 to TRBJ2-1; no clear D. V was shortened by 3 bases and J by 7 bases, with 10 bases between the two germline ends. The CDR3 is made up of 13 amino acids. The DNA of the CDR3 is TGTGCCAGCAGTTTCGAGCCCCATAATGAGCAGTTCTTC. It codes for CASSFEPHNEQFF.

In its sample, this clone was seen once. The chain combines TRBV7-3 with TRBJ2-3, with TRBD2 identical over 11 bases. CDR1 and CDR2 (germline): SGHTA, FQGTGA. Trimming cost V 5 bases and J 4 bases; bases outside gene matches: 5. The CDR3 extends over 15 amino acids. CDR3 residues: CASSRGLAGPDTQYF. As DNA, the CDR3 is TGTGCCAGCAGCCGCGGACTAGCGGGCCCAGATACGCAGTATTTT.

The CDR3: CASSYSPGNYGYTF. CDR3 nucleotides: TGTGCCAGCAGTTACTCGCCAGGCAATTATGGCTACACCTTC. V usage is TRBV6-2 or TRBV6-3 and J usage is TRBJ1-2; D not certain. The CDR3 has 14 amino acids. With 0 bases removed from V and 5 bases from J, the gap between germline ends came to 10 bases. Germline V gives CDR1 MNHEY, CDR2 SVGEGT.

J is TRBJ2-3 and V is TRBV11-1; TRBD2 agrees at 12 bases. Germline V lookup: CDR1 SGHAT, CDR2 FQDESV (reference sequence). This CDR3 is 16 amino acids long. J lost 5 bases, V lost 5 bases, and 8 bases had no gene match. The CDR3 sequence: CASSPAGLAGLDTQYF. The CDR3 nucleotides are TGTGCCAGCAGCCCAGCGGGACTAGCGGGCCTAGATACGCAGTATTTT.

This chain uses TRBV6-2 or TRBV6-3 with TRBJ2-1; weak D call: TRBD2 (5 bases). Deletions cut 6 bases from V and 9 bases from J, with 12 bases between. The CDR3 is 12 residues long. Germline values: CDR1 MNHEY, CDR2 SVGEGT. CDR3 nucleotide sequence: TGTGCCAGCAGCCGGAGGACTGGTGAGCAGTTCTTC. Protein: CASSRRTGEQFF.

The V call is TRBV10-2, the J call TRBJ2-2, with 9 bases identical to TRBD2. V dropped 3 bases and J dropped 6; count of bases not matched to a gene: 11. The CDR3 extends over 17 amino acids. CDR1 and CDR2 (germline): WSHSY, SAAADI. The CDR3 DNA reads TGCGCCAGCAGTGAAGTACTAGCGGGCAGTAACCCCGGGGAGCTGTTTTTT. Residues: CASSEVLAGSNPGELFF.

This chain uses TRBV24-1 with TRBJ2-7, with TRBD2 matching over 9 bases. V trimming: 7 bases; J trimming: 2 bases; junction bases outside the gene matches: 5. This CDR3 contains 14 residues. From germline, CDR1 is KGHDR and CDR2 SFDVKD. CDR3 protein: CATSDSGRTYEQYF. CDR3 sequence (DNA): TGTGCCACCAGCGACAGCGGGAGGACCTACGAGCAGTACTTC.